Reported below is one TCR beta chain. Its cognate antigen is unknown. This CDR3 has 13 residues. The V and J ends lost 8 bases and 0 bases respectively, with 11 bases between them. In germline, CDR1 is KGHSH, CDR2 LQKENI. The PCR ran on 60 Vbeta and 13 Jbeta primers. Sequencing used immunoSEQ multiplex PCR; TCRdb keeps in-frame clones, though not all of them. The sample yields some 96,000 clones, of which the top ten take up 3% to 3.5%. This entry comes from a study of cytomegalovirus exposure and HLA in healthy donors. Study conclusions and caveats: Apparent HLA restriction characterized most CMV-associated TCR beta chains in a later analysis. The authors enumerated roughly 180 TCR beta chains as linked to cytomegalovirus. The analysis excluded some indistinguishable V segments, including TRBV6-2 and TRBV6-3.

This chain links TRBV18 with TRBJ2-7; D might be TRBD2 (5 bases). The source is a woman aged 25 to 39 in good health and CMV-seronegative. Sample: PBMCs. This CDR3 reads CASLGLNSYEQYF. The CDR3 region has the DNA TGTGCCAGCCTCGGACTTAACTCCTACGAGCAGTACTTC.